This T cell receptor (beta chain) derives from a study of beta chain features in type 1 diabetes. Study conclusions and caveats: PCR might pick shorter templates more often, in the same way for patients and controls.

This clone was seen ten or more times. Its antigen is unknown. Expressed TCRB transcripts were sequenced because the isolated RNA had all been reverse transcribed beforehand. Method: immunoSEQ multiplex PCR; TCRdb's copy keeps in-frame clones and lacks some. This sample has around 150,000 clones, with 6.9% found just once. Cells sorted by CD45RO/CCR7/CD25/CD127/CD95/CD27 comprised CD4+ naive, central memory, regulatory and stem cell-like memory cells. V was trimmed by 4 bases and J by 0 bases, leaving 10 bases between them. Germline assignment: CDR1 SQVTM and CDR2 ANQGSEA. This CDR3 contains 15 residues.

This TCR derives from a woman aged 25 to 45 in good health. The V and J genes are TRBV29-1 and TRBJ2-6, with D unclear. The sequenced sample was central memory CD4+ T cells from blood. This CDR3 is CSVGEASSGANVLTF. CDR3 bases: TGCAGCGTTGGAGAAGCGAGCTCTGGGGCCAACGTCCTGACTTTC.